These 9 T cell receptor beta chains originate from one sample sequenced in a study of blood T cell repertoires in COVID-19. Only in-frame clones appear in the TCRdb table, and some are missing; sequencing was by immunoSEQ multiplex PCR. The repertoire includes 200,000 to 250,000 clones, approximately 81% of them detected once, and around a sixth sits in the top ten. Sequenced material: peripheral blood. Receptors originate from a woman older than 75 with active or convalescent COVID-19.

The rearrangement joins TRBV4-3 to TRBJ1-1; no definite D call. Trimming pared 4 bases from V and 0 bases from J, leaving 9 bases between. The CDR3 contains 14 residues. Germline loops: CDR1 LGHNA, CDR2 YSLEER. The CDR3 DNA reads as TGCGCCAGCAGCCTTCACACAGTGAACACTGAAGCTTTCTTT. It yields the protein CASSLHTVNTEAFF.

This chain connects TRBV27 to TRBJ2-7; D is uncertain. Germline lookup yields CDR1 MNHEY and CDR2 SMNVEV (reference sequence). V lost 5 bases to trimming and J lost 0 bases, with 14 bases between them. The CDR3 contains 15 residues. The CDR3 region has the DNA TGTGCCAGCAGTACCTCTACTGTACTCTCCTACGAGCAGTACTTC. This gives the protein CASSTSTVLSYEQYF.

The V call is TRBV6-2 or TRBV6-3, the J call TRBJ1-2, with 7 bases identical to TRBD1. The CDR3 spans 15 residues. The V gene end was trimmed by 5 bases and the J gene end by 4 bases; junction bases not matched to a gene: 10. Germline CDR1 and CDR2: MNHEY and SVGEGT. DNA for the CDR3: TGTGCCAGCAGTCAAACGACAGGGACCCTCTATGGCTACACCTTC. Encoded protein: CASSQTTGTLYGYTF.

The CDR3 DNA reads as TGTGCCAGCAGGGCAGGGGCACACCCCGAAGCTTTCTTT. Translated: CASRAGAHPEAFF. The rearrangement links TRBV27 to TRBJ1-1, with a possible D match to TRBD1 (6 bases). CDR1 is MNHEY and CDR2 is SMNVEV in the germline V gene (reference sequence). This CDR3 spans 13 amino acids. V was pared by 6 bases and J by 8 bases, with 16 bases between.

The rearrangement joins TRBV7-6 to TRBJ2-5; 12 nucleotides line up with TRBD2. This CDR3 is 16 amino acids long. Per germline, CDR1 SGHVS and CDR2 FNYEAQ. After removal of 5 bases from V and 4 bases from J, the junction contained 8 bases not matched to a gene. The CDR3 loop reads CASSPLASGGVETQYF. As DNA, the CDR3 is TGTGCCAGCAGCCCCCTGGCTAGCGGGGGGGTAGAGACCCAGTACTTC.

The CDR3 DNA is TGTGCCAGCAGCTTGACAGGGAGCCATACGCAGTATTTT. Amino acid sequence: CASSLTGSHTQYF. The chain has TRBV5-6 and TRBJ2-3; tentatively, D is TRBD1 (6 bases). The CDR3 extends over 13 amino acids. The germline V and J ends were trimmed by 1 base and 7 bases, with 10 bases remaining between them. Germline V gene data show CDR1 as SGHDT and CDR2 as YYEEEE. Together with reference TRBV5-6 and TRBJ2-3, the CDR3 gives the full variable domain: DAGVTQSPTHLIKTRGQQVTLRCSPKSGHDTVSWYQQALGQGPQFIFQYYEEEERQRGNFPDRFSGHQFPNYSSELNVNALLLGDSALYLCASSLTGSHTQYFGPGTRLTVL.

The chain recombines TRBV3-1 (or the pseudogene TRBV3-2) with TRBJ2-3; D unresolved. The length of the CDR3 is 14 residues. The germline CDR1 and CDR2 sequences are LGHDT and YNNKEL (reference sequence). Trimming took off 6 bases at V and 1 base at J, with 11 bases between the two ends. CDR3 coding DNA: TGTGCCAGCAGTACACTACGCTGCACAGATACGCAGTATTTT. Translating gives CASSTLRCTDTQYF.

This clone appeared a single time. CDR3 protein: CASSTGHPGRGEQYF. The CDR3 bases are TGTGCCAGTAGTACGGGACATCCGGGAAGGGGGGAGCAGTACTTC. The chain carries TRBV19 and TRBJ2-7; maybe TRBD1 (6 bases). The germline CDR1 and CDR2 sequences are LNHDA and SQIVND (reference sequence). Trimming left V 4 bases short and J 7 bases short, with 20 bases between. The CDR3 has 15 residues.

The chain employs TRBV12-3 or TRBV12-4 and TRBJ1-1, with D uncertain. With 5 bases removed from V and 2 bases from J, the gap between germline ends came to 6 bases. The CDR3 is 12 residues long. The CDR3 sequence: CASSRGNTEAFF. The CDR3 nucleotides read TGTGCCAGCAGTCGGGGAAACACTGAAGCTTTCTTT.